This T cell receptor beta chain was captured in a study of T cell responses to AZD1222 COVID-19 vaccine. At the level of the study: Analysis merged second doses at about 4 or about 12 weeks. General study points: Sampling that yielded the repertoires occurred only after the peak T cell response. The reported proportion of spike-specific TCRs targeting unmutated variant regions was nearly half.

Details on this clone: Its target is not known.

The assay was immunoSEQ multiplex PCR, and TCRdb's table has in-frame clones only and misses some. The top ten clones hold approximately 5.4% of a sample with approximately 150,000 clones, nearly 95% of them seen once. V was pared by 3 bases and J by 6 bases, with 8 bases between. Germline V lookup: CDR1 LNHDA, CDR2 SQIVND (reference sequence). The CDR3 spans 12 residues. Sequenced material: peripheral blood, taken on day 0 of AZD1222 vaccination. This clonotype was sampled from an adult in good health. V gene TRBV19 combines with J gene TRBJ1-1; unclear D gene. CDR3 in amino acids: CASSIGSPEAFF. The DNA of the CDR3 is TGTGCCAGTAGTATTGGCAGCCCTGAAGCTTTCTTT. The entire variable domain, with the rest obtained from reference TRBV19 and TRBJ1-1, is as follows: DGGITQSPKYLFRKEGQNVTLSCEQNLNHDAMYWYRQDPGQGLRLIYYSQIVNDFQKGDIAEGYSVSREKKESFPLTVTSAQKNPTAFYLCASSIGSPEAFFGQGTRLTVV.